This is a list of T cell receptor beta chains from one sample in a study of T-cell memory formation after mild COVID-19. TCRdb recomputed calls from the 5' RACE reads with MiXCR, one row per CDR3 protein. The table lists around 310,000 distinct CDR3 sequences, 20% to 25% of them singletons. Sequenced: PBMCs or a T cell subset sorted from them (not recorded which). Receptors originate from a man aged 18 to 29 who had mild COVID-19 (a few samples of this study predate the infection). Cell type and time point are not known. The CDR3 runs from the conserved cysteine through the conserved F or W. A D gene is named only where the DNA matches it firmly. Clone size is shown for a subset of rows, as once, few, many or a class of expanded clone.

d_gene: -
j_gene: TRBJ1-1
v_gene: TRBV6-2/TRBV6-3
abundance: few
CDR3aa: CASSFSKNTEAFF
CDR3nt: TGTGCCAGCAGCTTTAGCAAGAACACTGAAGCTTTCTTT

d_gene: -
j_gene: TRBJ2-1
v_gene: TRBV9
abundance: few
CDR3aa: CASSVDSHNEQFF
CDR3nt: TGTGCCAGCAGCGTGGACAGCCACAATGAGCAGTTCTTC

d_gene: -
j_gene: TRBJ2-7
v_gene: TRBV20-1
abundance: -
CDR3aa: CSARIPGRAAYEQYF
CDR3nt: TGCAGTGCTAGAATCCCGGGACGGGCAGCCTACGAGCAGTACTTC

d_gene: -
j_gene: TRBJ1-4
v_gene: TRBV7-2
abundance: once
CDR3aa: CASSPQWGGREKLFF
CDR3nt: TGTGCCAGCAGCCCTCAGTGGGGGGGCCGTGAAAAACTGTTTTTT

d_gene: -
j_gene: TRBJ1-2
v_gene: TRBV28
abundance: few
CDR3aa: CASSRVHMRPEGTF
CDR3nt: TGTGCCAGCAGCCGAGTCCACATGCGACCTGAGGGGACCTTC

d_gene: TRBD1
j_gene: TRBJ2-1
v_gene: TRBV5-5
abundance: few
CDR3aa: CASSWTGTGGVNEQFF
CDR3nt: TGTGCCAGCAGCTGGACCGGGACAGGGGGGGTCAATGAGCAGTTCTTC

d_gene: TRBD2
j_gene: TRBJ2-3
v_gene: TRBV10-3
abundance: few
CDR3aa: CAISDQTSGEVNTQYF
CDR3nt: TGTGCCATCAGCGATCAGACTAGCGGGGAGGTAAATACGCAGTATTTT

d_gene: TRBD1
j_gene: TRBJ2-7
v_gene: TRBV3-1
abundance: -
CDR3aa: CASRTKDREDEQYF
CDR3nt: TGTGCCAGCAGAACGAAGGACAGGGAGGACGAGCAGTACTTC

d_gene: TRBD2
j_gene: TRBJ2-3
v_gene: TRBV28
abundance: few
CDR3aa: CASRGSGGAAPTDTQYF
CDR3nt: TGTGCCAGCAGGGGTAGCGGGGGGGCCGCCCCTACAGATACGCAGTATTTT

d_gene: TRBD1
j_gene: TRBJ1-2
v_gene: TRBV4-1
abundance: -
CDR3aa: CASSLGVQGAVGYTF
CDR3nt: TGCGCCAGCAGCCTTGGGGTACAGGGGGCAGTCGGCTACACCTTC

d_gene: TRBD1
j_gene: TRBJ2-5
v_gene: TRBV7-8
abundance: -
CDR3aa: CASRSGTAVGETQYF
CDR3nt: TGTGCCAGCCGATCGGGGACAGCCGTGGGAGAGACCCAGTACTTC

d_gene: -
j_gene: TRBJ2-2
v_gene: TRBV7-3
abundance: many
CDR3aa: CASSYGGETGELFF
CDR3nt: TGTGCCAGCAGTTACGGAGGGGAAACCGGGGAGCTGTTTTTT

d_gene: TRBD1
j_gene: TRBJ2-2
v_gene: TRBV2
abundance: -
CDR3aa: CASSEQGVDTGELFF
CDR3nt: TGTGCCAGCAGTGAACAGGGGGTCGACACCGGGGAGCTGTTTTTT

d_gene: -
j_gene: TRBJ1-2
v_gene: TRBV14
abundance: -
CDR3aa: CASSHPTDNYGYTF
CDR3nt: TGTGCCAGCAGCCATCCGACAGATAACTATGGCTACACCTTC

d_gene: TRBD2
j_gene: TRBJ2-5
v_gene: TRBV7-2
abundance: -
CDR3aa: CASSLDGTTREAQYF
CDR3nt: TGTGCCAGCAGCTTAGACGGGACTACCAGGGAGGCCCAGTACTTC

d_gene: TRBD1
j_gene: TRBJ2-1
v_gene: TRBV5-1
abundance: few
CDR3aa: CASSLAWDSDYNEQFF
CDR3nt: TGCGCCAGCAGCTTGGCCTGGGACAGTGACTACAATGAGCAGTTCTTC

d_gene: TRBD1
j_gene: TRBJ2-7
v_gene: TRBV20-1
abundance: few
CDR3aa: CSAHRDRVYEQYF
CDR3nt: TGCAGTGCACACCGGGACAGGGTATACGAGCAGTACTTC

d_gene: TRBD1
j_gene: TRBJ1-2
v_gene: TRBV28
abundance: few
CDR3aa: CASSLPGTGLYGYTF
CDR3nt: TGTGCCAGCAGTTTACCCGGGACAGGGTTATATGGCTACACCTTC

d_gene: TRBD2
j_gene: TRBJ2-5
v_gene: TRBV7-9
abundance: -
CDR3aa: CASSPRAGRGETQYF
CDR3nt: TGTGCCAGCAGCCCGAGAGCGGGGAGGGGTGAGACCCAGTACTTC

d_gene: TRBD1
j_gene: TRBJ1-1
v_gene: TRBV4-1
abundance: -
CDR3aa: CASSQVETGVTEAFF
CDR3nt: TGCGCCAGCAGCCAAGTTGAGACAGGGGTTACTGAAGCTTTCTTT

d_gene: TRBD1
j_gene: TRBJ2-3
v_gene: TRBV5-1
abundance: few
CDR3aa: CASSFSGQGGEYF
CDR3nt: TGCGCCAGCAGCTTCTCAGGACAGGGTGGAGAGTATTTT

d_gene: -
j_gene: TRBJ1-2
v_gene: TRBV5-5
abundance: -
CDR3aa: CASGSGLANYGYTF
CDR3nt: TGTGCCAGCGGTTCAGGGCTAGCTAACTATGGCTACACCTTC

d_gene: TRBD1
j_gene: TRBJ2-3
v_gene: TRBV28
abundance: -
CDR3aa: CASGRQGATNTQYF
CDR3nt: TGTGCCAGCGGCAGACAGGGGGCGACTAATACGCAGTATTTT

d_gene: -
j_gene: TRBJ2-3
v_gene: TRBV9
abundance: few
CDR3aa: CASSAGGRRTDTQYF
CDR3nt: TGTGCCAGCAGCGCGGGGGGCCGAAGAACAGATACGCAGTATTTT

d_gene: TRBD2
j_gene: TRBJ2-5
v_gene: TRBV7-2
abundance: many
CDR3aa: CASSSAGTQETQYF
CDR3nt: TGTGCCAGCAGCTCAGCGGGGACCCAAGAGACCCAGTACTTC

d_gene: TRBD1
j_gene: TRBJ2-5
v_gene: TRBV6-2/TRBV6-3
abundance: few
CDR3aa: CASSQWTGQETQYF
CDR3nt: TGTGCCAGCAGTCAGTGGACAGGGCAAGAGACCCAGTACTTC

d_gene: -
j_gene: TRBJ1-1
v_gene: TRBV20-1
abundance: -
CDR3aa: CSEMVNTEAFF
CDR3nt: TGCAGTGAGATGGTGAACACTGAAGCTTTCTTT

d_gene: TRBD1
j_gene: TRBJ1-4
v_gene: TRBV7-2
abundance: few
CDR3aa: CASSSTGGGNEKLFF
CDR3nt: TGTGCCAGCAGTTCTACAGGGGGCGGTAATGAAAAACTGTTTTTT

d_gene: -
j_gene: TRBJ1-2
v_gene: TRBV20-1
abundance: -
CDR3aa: CSARATRDNPNYGYTF
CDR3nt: TGCAGTGCTAGGGCAACCCGGGACAACCCTAACTATGGCTACACCTTC

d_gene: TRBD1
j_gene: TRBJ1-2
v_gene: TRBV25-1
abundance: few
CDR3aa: CASSEDRGNYGYTF
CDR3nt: TGTGCCAGCAGTGAGGACAGGGGGAACTATGGCTACACCTTC

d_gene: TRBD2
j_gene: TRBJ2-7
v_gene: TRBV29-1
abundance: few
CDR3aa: CSAQGRGVYEQYF
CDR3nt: TGCAGCGCCCAGGGCCGGGGGGTCTACGAGCAGTACTTC

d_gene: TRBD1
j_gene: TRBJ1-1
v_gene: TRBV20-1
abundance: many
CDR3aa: CSARVEELSGGWTEAFF
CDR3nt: TGCAGTGCTAGGGTTGAAGAACTCTCAGGGGGGTGGACTGAAGCTTTCTTT